Detailed here is one T cell receptor beta chain. Its antigen is still unknown. Amplified TCR beta CDR3 regions derived from RNA transcripts. During a first-round RT-PCR of the TCR CDR3, the HTBI primer set was used. TCRdb processed the multiplex PCR reads anew with MiXCR; each CDR3 protein has one entry. The sample has 490,000 or so distinct CDR3 sequences; 46% are singletons. The data were obtained in a study of T cells in Graves' hyperthyroidism and ophthalmopathy. Uncontrolled infection, other autoimmune disease, pregnancy or lactation disqualified patients from enrolment. Whole-study findings and limits: Model-based prediction identified ophthalmopathy a median around 6.7 months prior to its onset. Ophthalmopathy and stable hyperthyroidism were separated by a 13 V-J model.

Germline lookup yields CDR1 SGHTA and CDR2 FQGTGA. The trim removed 4 bases at V and 3 bases at J, leaving 9 bases unmatched. CDR3 size: 16 residues. This TCR was sampled from an adult woman with Graves' disease, either hyperthyroidism or ophthalmopathy (not recorded which). The chain carries TRBV7-3 and TRBJ2-7; TRBD1 aligns across 10 bases. The specimen was peripheral blood or thyroid tissue (not recorded which). The chain's CDR3 is CASSSGGGQGIYEQYF. CDR3 coding DNA: TGTGCCAGCAGCTCCGGTGGGGGACAGGGGATCTACGAGCAGTACTTC. The whole variable domain, remainder taken from reference TRBV7-3 and TRBJ2-7, is GAGVSQTPSNKVTEKGKYVELRCDPISGHTALYWYRQSLGQGPEFLIYFQGTGAADDSGLPNDRFFAVRPEGSVSTLKIQRTERGDSAVYLCASSSGGGQGIYEQYFGPGTRLTVT.